These T cell receptor beta chains were read from a single sample in a study of PD-L1 blockade in urothelial cancer. Profiling relied on immunoSEQ multiplex PCR, and the TCRdb table lists in-frame clones only, not all of them. The table lists roughly 53,000 clones, roughly 85% of them singletons. The specimen comprised PBMCs, sampled around atezolizumab (anti-PD-L1) treatment. These receptors all stem from an older woman with urothelial cancer. Both conserved end residues are part of each CDR3. D genes are given only for firm matches. Clone size is shown for a subset of rows, as once, few, many or a class of expanded clone.

v_gene	d_gene	abundance	j_gene	CDR3nt	CDR3aa
TRBV29-1	-	-	TRBJ2-3	TGCAGCGTTCCCGTGGCGGGGACCACAGATACGCAGTATTTT	CSVPVAGTTDTQYF
TRBV29-1	-	-	TRBJ2-7	TGCAGCGGAGAGGACAGCGAGTCCTACGAGCAGTACTTC	CSGEDSESYEQYF
TRBV5-1	-	-	TRBJ2-1	TGCGCCAGCAGCTTGCAGTACAATGAGCAGTTCTTC	CASSLQYNEQFF
TRBV7-9	-	medium-sized	TRBJ1-2	TGTGCCAGCAGCCGACCCGGACAGTTTCCTTATGGCTACACCTTC	CASSRPGQFPYGYTF
TRBV6-5	TRBD1	-	TRBJ1-1	TGTGCCAGCAGTTACTCGCCCGGACAGGGACGACAAGCTTTCTTT	CASSYSPGQGRQAFF
TRBV2	-	once	TRBJ1-1	TGTGCCAGCAGTGAAATTGGGCAGGGCCACACTGAAGCTTTCTTT	CASSEIGQGHTEAFF
TRBV5-1	-	-	TRBJ2-2	TGCGCCAGCAGCCCACTAGAGAACACCGGGGAGCTGTTTTTT	CASSPLENTGELFF
TRBV29-1	-	-	TRBJ1-4	TGCAGCGTTGAAGACACTGGTATTACAACTAATGAAAAACTGTTTTTT	CSVEDTGITTNEKLFF
TRBV5-6	-	-	TRBJ2-7	TGTGCCAGCAGCAGAGCTTCCTACGAGCAGTACTTC	CASSRASYEQYF
TRBV7-9	-	-	TRBJ2-7	TGTGCCAGCAGCTCCTTAGTTTACGAGCAGTACTTC	CASSSLVYEQYF
TRBV29-1	TRBD1	-	TRBJ2-4	TGCAGCGTCGGACAGGGTAGAAACATTCAGTACTTC	CSVGQGRNIQYF
TRBV19	-	many	TRBJ2-1	TGTGCCAGTAGTATAGGAACGCAGGGTTACAATGAGCAGTTCTTC	CASSIGTQGYNEQFF
TRBV5-1	-	-	TRBJ2-3	TGCGCCAGCAGCTTGTCAGCGAGCACAGATACGCAGTATTTT	CASSLSASTDTQYF
TRBV11-2	TRBD1	-	TRBJ2-2	TGTGCCAGCAGCGACAGGGGCCCTGGGGAGCTGTTTTTT	CASSDRGPGELFF
TRBV10-2	TRBD2	-	TRBJ2-7	TGCGCCAGCATTCCGGGACTAGTTGTCGACGAGCAGTACTTC	CASIPGLVVDEQYF
TRBV4-2	-	-	TRBJ2-2	TGTGCCAGCAGCATACATCCGGGGAACGGGGAGCTGTTTTTT	CASSIHPGNGELFF
TRBV4-3	-	once	TRBJ2-7	TGCGCCAGCAGCCAAGTCGAGGGTCCGAACCCCTACGAGCAGTACTTC	CASSQVEGPNPYEQYF
TRBV4-2	-	-	TRBJ1-1	TGTGCCAGCAGCACACAGGGACGAAGGGCTGAAGCTTTCTTT	CASSTQGRRAEAFF
TRBV27	TRBD1	-	TRBJ1-2	TGTGCCAGCAGCTTCGACAGGGACTATGGCTACACCTTC	CASSFDRDYGYTF
TRBV28	TRBD2	-	TRBJ2-1	TGTGCCAGCAGTTGGGGCAGGGCCCTAGCGGGTGGCTACAATGAGCAGTTCTTC	CASSWGRALAGGYNEQFF
TRBV7-2	TRBD2	once	TRBJ2-1	TGTGCCAGCAGCTTACGTTTCCCTAGCGGGAGGGCCTTCACGTTCTTC	CASSLRFPSGRAFTFF
TRBV5-1	TRBD2	-	TRBJ2-3	TGCGCCAGCAGCTTCGGGAGGGGCCTTGGGGGCACAGATACGCAGTATTTT	CASSFGRGLGGTDTQYF
TRBV27	TRBD2	-	TRBJ2-4	TGTGCCAGCAGTTTAGTAGCGGGGTTAGCCAAAAACATTCAGTACTTC	CASSLVAGLAKNIQYF
TRBV18	TRBD1	-	TRBJ1-1	TGTGCCAGCTCACCTCGACAGGGGAACACTGAAGCTTTCTTT	CASSPRQGNTEAFF
TRBV18	TRBD1	-	TRBJ1-2	TGTGCCAGCTCCCAAGGACAGGGGGTTTTTTATGGCTACACCTTC	CASSQGQGVFYGYTF
TRBV5-1	-	-	TRBJ2-2	TGCGCCAGCAGCTTGGAACAGGGAGCCGGGGAGCTGTTTTTT	CASSLEQGAGELFF
TRBV27	TRBD1	-	TRBJ2-7	TGTGCCAGCAGTTCCGGGACAGGGGGCTACGAGCAGTACTTC	CASSSGTGGYEQYF
TRBV5-1	TRBD1	-	TRBJ2-5	TGCGCCAGCAGCTTGACCCAGGGACAGCAAGAGACCCAGTACTTC	CASSLTQGQQETQYF
TRBV20-1	-	-	TRBJ1-5	TGCAGTGCCGCGCAACGCCAGCCCCAGCATTTT	CSAAQRQPQHF
TRBV6-6	TRBD1	-	TRBJ2-5	TGTGCCAGCAGTTACGAACAGGGGGGAGAGACCCAGTACTTC	CASSYEQGGETQYF
TRBV2	TRBD2	-	TRBJ2-1	TGTGCCAGCAGTTTCCGGACTAGCGGGAGGGGTGGCAATGAGCAGTTCTTC	CASSFRTSGRGGNEQFF
TRBV6-6	-	-	TRBJ1-1	TGTGCCAGCAGTTGGCCAGGTAACATGAACACTGAAGCTTTCTTT	CASSWPGNMNTEAFF
TRBV7-2	TRBD1	-	TRBJ2-1	TGTGCCAGCAGCCAAGCGGTCAGGGGGACCTACAATGAGCAGTTCTTC	CASSQAVRGTYNEQFF